This T cell receptor beta chain was documented in a study of CD8+CD57+ T cells in acquired aplastic anemia. General study results and limits: Total CD4+ and CD8+ pools in patients were more diverse than the CD8+CD57+ cells of those patients.

TCR beta VDJ and CDR3 profiling used genomic DNA as template. TCRdb reprocessed the reads with MiXCR, giving one entry per CDR3 protein. The sample records around 19,000 distinct CDR3 sequences, under 40% being singletons. Patients picked for sequencing had shown CD8+CD57+ cell expansion detected by flow cytometry. In about 15% of the 12 patients, CD8+CD57+ effector memory cells also underwent sequencing. The CDR3 runs 14 residues. Per germline, CDR1 MNHEY and CDR2 SVGAGI. Between the trimmed V and J ends, which lost 0 bases and 7 bases, there was a span of 7 bases. A remark on this clonotype: Antigen: not known.

The V call is TRBV6-5, the J call TRBJ1-6; tentative D call: TRBD1 (6 bases). The sample comprised CD8+CD57+ T cells sorted from PBMCs. Stated subset: bead-enriched CD8+CD57+ effector memory T cells from SAA patients. This clonotype was sampled from a human donor with aplastic anemia. CDR3 loop: CASSYSGTNSPLHF. The CDR3 coding sequence is TGTGCCAGCAGTTACTCCGGGACAAATTCACCCCTCCACTTT.